The following is a T cell receptor (beta chain) sequence with its context. Its antigen remains unidentified. These data originate in a study of spatial heterogeneity in lung cancer. Study summary: There were some 70 donors, all of them untreated patients with early-stage non-small cell lung cancer. Regarding the study as a whole: Ubiquitous, expanded tumor-derived TCRs were more frequently observed in blood at resection than at follow-up.

The CDR3 contains 16 residues. V lost 8 bases, J lost 7 bases, and 15 bases stayed unmatched. CDR1 and CDR2 from the germline V gene are KGHSH and LQKENI. TCR cDNA molecules were tagged individually, and each one carried a unique molecular identifier. From the 5' RACE reads, TCRdb called clonotypes with MiXCR, one entry per CDR3 protein. The data show more than 95,000 distinct CDR3 sequences, with 9% to 15% seen just once and around 16% held by the top ten. The time point: blood at routine non-recurrence follow-up after resection. Researchers sequenced whole RNA taken from tumor, nontumor lung or frozen PBMC without sorting.

The chain employs TRBV18 and TRBJ2-1; TRBD2 matches at 9 bases. The source is a male donor with early-stage non-small cell lung cancer. The specimen comprised PBMCs, sampled at follow-up. CDR3 residues: CASQGTGGTSRNEQFF. CDR3 DNA: TGTGCCAGCCAAGGGACTGGCGGGACTAGCCGGAATGAGCAGTTCTTC.